These 23 T cell receptor beta chains were sequenced from one sample in a study of blood T cells in healthy people across ages. With a J-beta primer mix and a sample-barcoded 5' primer, a second PCR ran 7 to 11 cycles. TCRdb reprocessed the 5' RACE reads with MiXCR, giving one entry per CDR3 protein. The table has 950,000 to 1,200,000 distinct CDR3 sequences, around two fifths seen once. Sequenced material: blood. The receptors shown here come from a man younger than 35 in good health.

There are a few counts of this clonotype. This sequence joins TRBV7-2 and TRBJ2-1; the D is unclear. Trimming cost V 1 base and J 3 bases, with 10 bases left between them. This CDR3 has 15 residues. Germline V gene sequence: CDR1 SGHTA, CDR2 FQGNSA. This chain's CDR3 is CASSLGPGYYNEQFF. The CDR3 coding sequence is TGTGCCAGCAGCTTAGGACCCGGTTACTACAATGAGCAGTTCTTC.

For this clonotype: One junction end does not reproduce the germline sequence, and a read error may be involved. V is TRBV4-3 and J is TRBJ2-3; perhaps TRBD2 as D (5 bases). The germline CDR1 and CDR2 sequences are LGHNA and YSLEER. CDR3 length equals 16 residues. The CDR3 DNA reads TGCGCCAGCGGCCAAGATGCCGGGGAGAGCACAGATACGCAGTATTTT. Its protein product is CASGQDAGESTDTQYF.

The table lists this clonotype with a few counts. The chain uses TRBV7-2 and TRBJ2-7; weak D call: TRBD2 (7 bases). V was pared by 6 bases and J by 6 bases, with 12 bases between. The length of the CDR3 is 12 residues. Germline V gives CDR1 SGHTA, CDR2 FQGNSA. CDR3 protein: CASSQRGGEQYF. Written as DNA, the CDR3 is TGTGCCAGCAGTCAAAGGGGGGGCGAGCAGTACTTC.

This chain links TRBV7-2 with TRBJ1-5, with D tentatively TRBD1 (5 bases). The V gene lost 3 bases and the J gene lost 0 bases, with 9 bases spanning the gap. Germline V gene lookup returns CDR1 SGHTA and CDR2 FQGNSA. This CDR3 contains 15 residues. Written as DNA, the CDR3 is TGTGCCAGCAGCTTGGACAATTTTAGCAATCAGCCCCAGCATTTT. It translates to CASSLDNFSNQPQHF.

J is TRBJ2-7 and V is TRBV5-1; 8 bases line up with TRBD1. This CDR3 has 14 residues. After removal of 3 bases from V and 0 bases from J, the junction contained 2 bases not matched to a gene. The V gene's germline CDR1 is SGHRS and CDR2 YFSETQ. In nucleotides, the CDR3 is TGCGCCAGCAGCTGGACAGGGTACTCCTACGAGCAGTACTTC. Its protein is CASSWTGYSYEQYF.

A note on this clonotype: The junction and the germline gene differ at one end; a read error may be behind it. The chain couples TRBV2 to TRBJ1-1; 7 bases agree with TRBD1. Germline V gene sequence: CDR1 SNHLY, CDR2 FYNNEI. The CDR3 covers 18 residues. The CDR3 loop reads CASSEPTGQKIINTEAFF. CDR3 sequence (DNA): TGTGCCAGTAGTGAACCAACGGGACAGAAAATAATTAACACTGAAGCTTTCTTT.

The chain recombines TRBV2 with TRBJ1-2; 12 nucleotides match TRBD1. Germline trimming cut 3 bases from V and 4 bases from J; bases unmatched to any gene: 3. Germline CDR1 SNHLY, CDR2 FYNNEI. The CDR3 runs to 15 residues. As DNA, the CDR3 is TGTGCCAGCAGTGAGGGGACAGGGGGCGTCTATGGCTACACCTTC. It translates to CASSEGTGGVYGYTF.

The rearrangement uses TRBV5-1 and TRBJ1-1, with 9 bases that match TRBD1. Trimming removed 4 bases from V and 5 bases from J; junction bases left unmatched: 9. Germline CDR1 SGHRS, CDR2 YFSETQ. This CDR3 is 15 amino acids long. The CDR3 here is CASSTWTGEGTEAFF. The CDR3 nucleotides are TGCGCCAGCAGCACCTGGACAGGGGAGGGGACTGAAGCTTTCTTT.

This rearrangement joins TRBV10-3 to TRBJ2-2; 7 nucleotides align to TRBD1. Germline assignment: CDR1 ENHRY and CDR2 SYGVKD. The CDR3 is 15 amino acids. Trimming cost V 4 bases and J 4 bases; bases outside gene matches: 6. The CDR3 region is CAISARGPPTGELFF. In DNA, the CDR3 is TGTGCCATCAGTGCGAGGGGGCCCCCCACCGGGGAGCTGTTTTTT.

CDR3 nucleotide sequence: TGTGCCAGCAGCGTGAAGGTTGGACTGCTCTATGGCTACACCTTC. As protein: CASSVKVGLLYGYTF. V gene TRBV11-1 combines with J gene TRBJ1-2; unclear D gene. Germline CDR1 and CDR2: SGHAT and FQDESV (reference sequence). CDR3 length: 15 amino acids. V dropped 5 bases and J dropped 4 bases, with 17 bases sitting between them.

The CDR3 DNA sequence: TGCAGTGCTAGAGATCCGGCAGGAAGGCTAGGGGACACCATATATTTT. Residues: CSARDPAGRLGDTIYF. This chain links TRBV20-1 with TRBJ1-3; D is perhaps TRBD1 (5 bases). This CDR3 has 16 residues. The germline CDR1 and CDR2 sequences are DFQATT and SNEGSKA (reference sequence). The germline V and J ends were trimmed by 0 bases and 8 bases, with 20 bases remaining between them.

This clonotype was picked up one time. The V gene is TRBV10-3, the J gene TRBJ1-2; TRBD1 might be the D (5 bases). There are 14 residues in the CDR3. V lost 2 bases to trimming and J lost 4 bases, with 11 bases between them. The germline V gene encodes CDR1 ENHRY and CDR2 SYGVKD. CDR3 DNA sequence: TGTGCCATCAGTGAGGAAAGGGGACGCTATGGCTACACCTTC. This encodes CAISEERGRYGYTF.

This clonotype came up many times. V usage is TRBV2 and J usage is TRBJ2-1; TRBD2 might be the D (7 bases). The J call is uncertain, as TRBJ2-7 better fits the DNA end. The length of the CDR3 is 14 residues. Germline CDR1 and CDR2: SNHLY and FYNNEI. CDR3 sequence (DNA): TGTGCCAGCAGTGTAGGGGGGGCCTACAATGAGCAGTACTTC. It codes for CASSVGGAYNEQYF.

This clonotype came up many times. The rearrangement joins TRBV29-1 to TRBJ1-4; maybe TRBD1 (5 bases). Trimming pared 5 bases from V and 6 bases from J, leaving 16 bases between. Germline values: CDR1 SQVTM, CDR2 ANQGSEA. The CDR3 contains 14 residues. The CDR3 bases are TGCAGCGTTCAGGACAACGGGTACGATGAAAAACTGTTTTTT. Protein product: CSVQDNGYDEKLFF.

A single count supports this clonotype. This chain uses TRBV20-1 with TRBJ2-7, with D perhaps TRBD1 (6 bases). There are 15 residues in the CDR3. V lost 2 bases to trimming and J lost 2 bases, with 16 bases between them. CDR1 DFQATT and CDR2 SNEGSKA come from the germline V gene (reference sequence). The CDR3 DNA reads as TGCAGTGCTAGACCTGGACAGCAACCAGCCTACGAGCAGTACTTC. Residues: CSARPGQQPAYEQYF.

This clonotype was recorded a few times. The V gene is TRBV28, the J gene TRBJ1-6; D ambiguous. This CDR3 has 14 residues. Deletions cut 7 bases from V and 4 bases from J, with 11 bases between. In germline, CDR1 is MDHEN, CDR2 SYDVKM. The CDR3 spells CASTARGYNSPLHF. For the CDR3, the DNA is TGTGCCAGCACCGCGCGGGGTTATAATTCACCCCTCCACTTT. The entire variable domain, with the rest obtained from reference TRBV28 and TRBJ1-6, is as follows: DVKVTQSSRYLVKRTGEKVFLECVQDMDHENMFWYRQDPGLGLRLIYFSYDVKMKEKGDIPEGYSVSREKKERFSLILESASTNQTSMYLCASTARGYNSPLHFGNGTRLTVT.

This clonotype has only a few counts. The germline gene is not matched at one end of the junction; a read error may be the cause. V is TRBV6-6 and J is TRBJ2-7; D call uncertain. The germline gives CDR1 MNHNY, CDR2 SVGAGI (reference sequence). This CDR3 is built from 16 residues. CDR3 region: CASSSETDRYSDEQYF. As DNA, the CDR3 is TGTGCCAGCAGTTCAGAAACCGACCGTTACTCCGACGAGCAGTACTTC.

This clonotype was found a few times. The chain has TRBV11-2 and TRBJ2-1, with D tentatively TRBD2 (5 bases). The V gene's germline CDR1 is SGHAT and CDR2 FQNNGV. This CDR3 has 15 amino acids. V was clipped by 5 bases and J by 0 bases, with 11 bases between them. CDR3 residues: CASSPGVNSYNEQFF. The CDR3 coding sequence is TGTGCCAGCAGCCCCGGGGTTAACTCCTACAATGAGCAGTTCTTC. The entire variable domain, with the rest obtained from reference TRBV11-2 and TRBJ2-1, is as follows: EAGVAQSPRYKIIEKRQSVAFWCNPISGHATLYWYQQILGQGPKLLIQFQNNGVVDDSQLPKDRFSAERLKGVDSTLKIQPAKLEDSAVYLCASSPGVNSYNEQFFGPGTRLTVL.

This clonotype was counted between two and nine times. The chain combines TRBV7-2 with TRBJ1-1, with no clear D. Trimming shortened V by 0 bases and J by 8 bases, and 16 bases separated the two germline ends. This CDR3 is 15 amino acids long. The germline gives CDR1 SGHTA, CDR2 FQGNSA. The CDR3 DNA sequence: TGTGCCAGCAGCTTAGCCCCGAAGGGAGAGGGCGAAGCTTTCTTT. The encoded protein is CASSLAPKGEGEAFF.

This clonotype was observed a handful of times. The chain links TRBV6-2 or TRBV6-3 to TRBJ1-2, with D possibly being TRBD1 (6 bases). CDR3 length equals 14 residues. Trimming stripped 2 bases from V and 2 bases from J, with 9 bases between. Germline-derived CDR1 and CDR2 are MNHEY and SVGEGT. CDR3 residues: CASSYRGQNYGYTF. In nucleotides, the CDR3 is TGTGCCAGCAGTTACCGAGGACAGAACTATGGCTACACCTTC.

Remarks on this clonotype: No conserved phenylalanine or tryptophan is present at the end of the CDR3, so a read error is the likely explanation. The chain uses TRBV7-9 and TRBJ2-7; D ambiguous. The V gene's germline CDR1 is SEHNR and CDR2 FQNEAQ (reference sequence). V lost 3 bases, J lost 2 bases, and 8 bases lay in between. The CDR3 is 13 amino acids. The CDR3 region has the DNA TGTGCCAGCAGCTTCTCAGCCCCCTACGAGCAGTACTTG. Its translation is CASSFSAPYEQYL.

The chain combines TRBV20-1 with TRBJ2-1, with D perhaps TRBD2 (7 bases). Trimming cost V 6 bases and J 2 bases, with 14 bases left between them. Germline lookup yields CDR1 DFQATT and CDR2 SNEGSKA (reference sequence). The CDR3 consists of 14 residues. The chain's CDR3 is CSAHPGGAYNEQFF. Here the CDR3 DNA reads TGCAGTGCCCACCCGGGGGGCGCCTACAATGAGCAGTTCTTC.

The chain links TRBV5-1 to TRBJ1-1; D may be TRBD1 (6 bases). The CDR3 sequence is 15 residues long. CDR1 is SGHRS, CDR2 YFSETQ, per germline. Trimming cost V 0 bases and J 4 bases, with 13 bases left between them. CDR3 sequence: CASSLAPGEVTEAFF. CDR3 DNA sequence: TGCGCCAGCAGCTTGGCCCCAGGGGAGGTCACTGAAGCTTTCTTT.